This T cell receptor (beta chain) was profiled in a study of cytomegalovirus exposure and HLA in healthy donors. Use of 60 Vbeta and 13 Jbeta primers characterized the PCR. Method: immunoSEQ multiplex PCR; TCRdb's copy keeps in-frame clones and lacks some. This sample lists about 160,000 clones; its ten largest clones have 2.1%. General study results and limits: According to reports, the classifier identified cytomegalovirus status with high specificity and sensitivity. Later analysis demonstrated an association between a missense DCLRE1C variant and TCR beta V- and J-gene trimming. For most subjects, TCR beta sequences were reported to predict HLA-A and HLA-B alleles with accuracy. Highly shared variants forming one cluster were likely a sequencing artifact.

As to this clone: Its antigen is as yet unknown.

Sequencing was performed on PBMCs. The receptor was isolated from a man aged 25-40 years in good health and CMV-seronegative.

Here the CDR3 reads CASSPTSGRYNEQFF. The CDR3 DNA is TGCGCCAGCAGCCCAACTAGCGGGAGGTACAATGAGCAGTTCTTC. The rearrangement uses TRBV4-3 and TRBJ2-1, with 12 bases lining up with TRBD2. The CDR3 runs to 15 residues. The germline gives CDR1 LGHNA, CDR2 YSLEER. The V and J ends lost 4 bases and 4 bases, in that order; junction bases with no gene match: 2.